Listed here are 10 T cell receptor beta chains from one sample, sequenced in a study of control samples from healthy donors and cancer patients. Assay: immunoSEQ multiplex PCR; the TCRdb copy retains only in-frame clones and omits some. The repertoire has 70,000 to 85,000 clones, 91% of them found once; the top ten carry 15% to 20%. Sequences were obtained from blood. All receptors derive from a man aged 50 to 59 in good health.

This clone has just one count. CDR3 amino acids: CASSYGGHSYNEQFF. For the CDR3, the DNA is TGTGCCAGCAGTTACGGGGGCCATTCCTACAATGAGCAGTTCTTC. This chain joins TRBV6-6 and TRBJ2-1; TRBD1 is a possible D gene (6 bases). The germline gives CDR1 MNHNY, CDR2 SVGAGI (reference sequence). The CDR3 has 15 residues. The ends were cut back, 2 bases at V and 1 base at J, with 9 bases in the middle.

The chain joins TRBV5-1 to TRBJ1-1; 7 positions match TRBD1. This CDR3 contains 15 residues. CDR1 and CDR2 (germline): SGHRS, YFSETQ. V lost 4 bases and J lost 4; bases outside the gene matches: 10. The CDR3 reads CASSLPMDRTTEAFF. CDR3 coding DNA: TGCGCCAGCAGCCTACCTATGGACAGGACCACTGAAGCTTTCTTT.

The CDR3 reads CASSISRVSYEQYF. The CDR3 nucleotides are TGTGCCAGTAGTATATCCAGGGTTAGCTACGAGCAGTACTTC. J is TRBJ2-7 and V is TRBV19; a possible D gene is TRBD1 (5 bases). In germline, CDR1 is LNHDA, CDR2 SQIVND (reference sequence). This CDR3 has 14 amino acids. Trimming stripped 2 bases from V and 3 bases from J, with 11 bases between.

The V call is TRBV5-1, the J call TRBJ1-1; 10 nucleotides match TRBD1. J gave up 5 bases and V 7 bases, and 8 bases lay outside the gene matches. Germline V lookup: CDR1 SGHRS, CDR2 YFSETQ. This CDR3 comprises 14 residues. CDR3 amino acids: CASGTGTGVTEAFF. In DNA, the CDR3 is TGCGCCAGCGGTACGGGGACAGGGGTGACTGAAGCTTTCTTT.

J is TRBJ1-2 and V is TRBV3-1 (or the pseudogene TRBV3-2); the D is unclear. Trimming stripped 4 bases from V and 7 bases from J, with 10 bases between. Germline V CDR1 and CDR2: LGHDT, YNNKEL (reference sequence). CDR3 length equals 12 residues. This CDR3 is CASSLGGRGYTF. CDR3 nucleotides: TGTGCCAGCAGCCTCGGTGGGCGTGGCTACACCTTC.

The chain carries TRBV7-6 and TRBJ2-3; D not resolved. The germline V gene has CDR1 SGHVS and CDR2 FNYEAQ. V lost 4 bases to trimming and J lost 4 bases, with 12 bases between them. CDR3 length: 14 amino acids. CDR3 sequence (DNA): TGTGCCAGCAGCTCCCGTCCCAACTCAGATACGCAGTATTTT. It codes for CASSSRPNSDTQYF.

This chain uses TRBV6-5 with TRBJ2-7, with D perhaps matching TRBD1 (6 bases). Trimming pared 7 bases from V and 3 bases from J, leaving 19 bases between. Looked up from germline, CDR1 is MNHEY and CDR2 is SVGAGI. The CDR3 is made up of 15 amino acids. The CDR3 spells CASKLRMDSLYEQYF. The CDR3 region has the DNA TGTGCCAGCAAGCTTAGAATGGACAGTCTCTACGAGCAGTACTTC.

The chain joins TRBV11-2 to TRBJ2-5; the match to TRBD1 covers 8 bases. CDR3 length: 15 amino acids. V dropped 4 bases and J dropped 9; count of bases not matched to a gene: 13. Germline CDR1 and CDR2: SGHAT and FQNNGV. The CDR3 loop is CASSSQGAGLGAQYF. The CDR3, as DNA: TGTGCCAGCAGCTCCCAGGGGGCGGGCCTAGGGGCCCAGTACTTC. The full variable domain, rest sourced from reference TRBV11-2 and TRBJ2-5, is EAGVAQSPRYKIIEKRQSVAFWCNPISGHATLYWYQQILGQGPKLLIQFQNNGVVDDSQLPKDRFSAERLKGVDSTLKIQPAKLEDSAVYLCASSSQGAGLGAQYFGPGTRLLVL.

This chain connects TRBV19 to TRBJ1-1, with a weak D call TRBD1 (6 bases). With 6 bases removed from V and 3 bases from J, the gap between germline ends came to 14 bases. The CDR3 length is 14 residues. Germline CDR1 LNHDA, CDR2 SQIVND (reference sequence). The CDR3 region is CASSLFKGDTEAFF. CDR3 sequence (DNA): TGTGCCAGTAGCTTATTCAAGGGGGACACTGAAGCTTTCTTT.

The CDR3 coding sequence is TGTGCCAGTAGTCCCTGGGGGATTAAGAACACTGAAGCTTTCTTT. Translation gives CASSPWGIKNTEAFF. This sequence joins TRBV19 and TRBJ1-1; possible D gene TRBD1, 5 bases. The CDR3 extends over 15 amino acids. The V end lost 5 bases, the J end lost 1 base, and 14 bases lay between the germline ends. Per germline, CDR1 LNHDA and CDR2 SQIVND (reference sequence).